The clone carrying this TCR beta chain was found a few times. What it recognizes is unknown. The data were obtained in a study of identical twins. Everyone who gave samples was a healthy Caucasian. Study results and limitations: In beta out-of-frame sequences, the excess sharing between twins was weaker. Models underestimated TCR alpha sharing (out-of-frame) in monozygotic twins.

MiXCR, run by TCRdb on the 5' RACE reads, gives a single entry per CDR3 protein. The table records approximately 300,000 distinct CDR3 sequences, 7.5% to 9.5% of them present only once. Germline-derived CDR1 and CDR2 are DFQATT and SNEGSKA (reference sequence). Trimming pared 0 bases from V and 4 bases from J, leaving 25 bases between. CDR3 length equals 18 residues. These data also formed part of another study, on yellow fever vaccine responses in identical twins.

The chain couples TRBV20-1 to TRBJ2-7; TRBD2 might be the D (6 bases). The origin of this receptor is a woman in her late teens or twenties in good health. Sequenced: CD8+ T cells sorted from blood. CDR3 DNA sequence: TGCAGTGCTAGAGATTTCCCCAGGACCGGGACTTGGCAATACGAGCAGTACTTC. It yields the protein CSARDFPRTGTWQYEQYF.